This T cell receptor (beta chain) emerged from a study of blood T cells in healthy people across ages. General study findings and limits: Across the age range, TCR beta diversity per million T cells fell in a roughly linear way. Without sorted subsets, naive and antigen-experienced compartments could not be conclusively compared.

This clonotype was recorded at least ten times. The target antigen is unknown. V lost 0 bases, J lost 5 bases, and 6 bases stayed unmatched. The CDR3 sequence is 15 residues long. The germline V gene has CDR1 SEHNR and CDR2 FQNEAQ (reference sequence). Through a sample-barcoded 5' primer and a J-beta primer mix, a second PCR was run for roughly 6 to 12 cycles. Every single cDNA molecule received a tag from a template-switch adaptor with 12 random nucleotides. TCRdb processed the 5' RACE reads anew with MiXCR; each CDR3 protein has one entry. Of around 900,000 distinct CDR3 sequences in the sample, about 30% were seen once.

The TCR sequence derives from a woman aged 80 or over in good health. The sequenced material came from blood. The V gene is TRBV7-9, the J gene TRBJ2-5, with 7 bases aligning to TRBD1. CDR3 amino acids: CASSLALGGGETQYF. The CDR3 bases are TGTGCCAGCAGCTTAGCCCTAGGGGGCGGGGAGACCCAGTACTTC.